This record covers a single TCR beta chain. Its antigen specificity is not known. No clone much larger than this one lies a single base away; base qualities are absent. TCRbeta CDR3 regions were amplified from genomic DNA by means of the immunoSEQ Assay, a bias-controlled multiplex PCR. The study's own analysis went as follows. Nucleated cell counts per sample were estimated from amplification of reference gene primers within the assay. Sequence reads were collapsed and filtered to measure the absolute abundance of every unique TCRbeta CDR3 rearrangement. For each sample, productive Simpson clonality was calculated as the square root of Simpson's diversity index over productive rearrangements. TCRdb took over this immuneACCESS table, retaining in-frame rearrangements with V and J assigned. Such tables are incomplete; in checked studies, under half of the missing clones stem from an unresolved V gene, and the remainder is unexplained. V and J calls and clone size are copied from that table; D and trimming were computed from the DNA. The sample yields tens of thousands of clones; 85% to 95% were counted once. 2% to 2.5% of the sample comes from the top ten.

Collaborating institutions collected whole blood in K2EDTA tubes following their own protocols. For TCRbeta analysis, collaborator samples were shipped as frozen whole blood, as isolated PBMCs, or as DNA extracted from either sample type. The data were obtained in a study of blood T cell repertoires in COVID-19 (dated by TCRdb to about 2020). Regarding the research as a whole: Collaborator samples came from the United States, Italy and Spain and covered acute and convalescent phases of COVID-19. Where available, HLA class I and class II types were taken from metadata supplied by the sample provider and were not determined by assay-based typing. The sample metadata nearly always contained a de-identified subject ID, COVID-19 status, age in years and sex. The dataset comprised deeply sampled blood TCRbeta repertoires from subjects exposed to, actively infected with, or recovered from COVID-19. The material from the prospective study consisted of cDNA or gDNA derived from T cells, B-cell-depleted T cells, or PBMCs. The repertoires were released in a freely available public database meant as a resource for research on the immune response to SARS-CoV-2. The samples were drawn from two sources: the first 160 participants of the ongoing ImmuneRACE study, and approximately 1,300 subjects contributed by 6 global collaborators.

Broader findings and caveats from the paper: Clinical and demographic metadata were provided uncurated, with the amount varying by source and participant.

The clonotype originates from a human donor with active COVID-19. The donor label of this sample is uncertain. The sample comprised peripheral blood.

The CDR3 corresponds to CATTGGVSEQYF. At the DNA level, the sequence is TGTGCCACGACAGGGGGTGTAAGCGAGCAGTACTTC. The sequence joins TRBV2 to TRBJ2-7, and TRBD1 aligns with 9 junction nucleotides. Measured from the cysteine to the phenylalanine, the CDR3 is 12 residues long. The entry retains the CDR3 DNA only, 36 bases that are in frame from base 1. Based on the germline V gene, the CDR1 and CDR2 sequences are SNHLY and FYNNEI. At the junction V is shortened by 10 bases and J by 6 bases; bases outside the gene matches: 7.